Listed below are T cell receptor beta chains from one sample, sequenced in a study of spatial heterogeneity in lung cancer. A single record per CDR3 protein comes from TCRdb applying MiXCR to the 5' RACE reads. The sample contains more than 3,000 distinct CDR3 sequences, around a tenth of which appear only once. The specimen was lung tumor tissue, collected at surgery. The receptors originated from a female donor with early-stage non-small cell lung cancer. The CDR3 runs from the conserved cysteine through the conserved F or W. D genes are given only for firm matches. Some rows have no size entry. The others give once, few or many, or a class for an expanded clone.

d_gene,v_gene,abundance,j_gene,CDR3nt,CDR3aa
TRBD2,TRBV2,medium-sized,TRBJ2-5,TGTGCCAGCAGTCCTGGGACTAGCTTTCAAGAGACCCAGTACTTC,CASSPGTSFQETQYF
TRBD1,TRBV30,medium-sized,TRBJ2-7,TGTGCCTGGAGTCGGGGGACAGGCTCCTACGAGCAGTACTTC,CAWSRGTGSYEQYF
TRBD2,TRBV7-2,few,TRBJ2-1,TGTGCCAGCAGCTTACGGGGGGGCCGGAATGAGCAGTTCTTC,CASSLRGGRNEQFF
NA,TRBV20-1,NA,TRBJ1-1,TGCAGTGCCCCCAAAGGCGGACCGATGAACACTGAAGCTTTCTTT,CSAPKGGPMNTEAFF
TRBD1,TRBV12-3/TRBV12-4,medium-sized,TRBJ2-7,TGTGCCAGCAGTTTGACAGGGGGCTACGAGCAGTACTTC,CASSLTGGYEQYF
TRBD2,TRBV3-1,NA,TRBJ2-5,TGTGCCAGCAGCCTCAGCGGGGGCGCAGAGACCCAGTACTTC,CASSLSGGAETQYF
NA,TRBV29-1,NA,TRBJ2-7,TGCAGCGTTGAGGACTTATCCTACGAGCAGTACTTC,CSVEDLSYEQYF
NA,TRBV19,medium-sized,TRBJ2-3,TGTGCCAGTAGTACCAGGGCTAGCACAGATACGCAGTATTTT,CASSTRASTDTQYF
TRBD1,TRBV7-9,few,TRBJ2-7,TGTGCCAGCAGCCCGACCGGGACAGGTACGGAGCAGTACTTC,CASSPTGTGTEQYF
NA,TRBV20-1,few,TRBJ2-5,TGCAGTGCTAGCTTGGCGCAAGAGACCCAGTACTTC,CSASLAQETQYF
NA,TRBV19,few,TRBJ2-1,TGTGCCAGTAGTATCGGCCAGGGGCTAGCCTACAATGAGCAGTTCTTC,CASSIGQGLAYNEQFF
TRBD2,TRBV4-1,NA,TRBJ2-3,TGCGCCAGCAGCCAAGATTGGACTAGCGGGACCACAGATACGCAGTATTTT,CASSQDWTSGTTDTQYF
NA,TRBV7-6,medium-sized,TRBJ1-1,TGTGCCAGCAGCTTAGAGGTGAACACTGAAGCTTTCTTT,CASSLEVNTEAFF
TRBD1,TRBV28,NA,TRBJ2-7,TGTGCCAGCAGTCGGACAGGGGGTTCCTACGAGCAGTACTTC,CASSRTGGSYEQYF
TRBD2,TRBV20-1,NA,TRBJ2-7,TGCAGTGCCCGCTTAGCGGGGATACTCGTGCAGTACTTC,CSARLAGILVQYF
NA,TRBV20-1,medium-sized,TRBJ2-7,TGCAGTGCTAGAGACCGGGGACGTAGCTCCTACGAGCAGTACTTC,CSARDRGRSSYEQYF
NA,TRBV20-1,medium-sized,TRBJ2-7,TGCAGTGCCGGAGGGGTGGCTAATTCCTACGAGCAGTACTTC,CSAGGVANSYEQYF
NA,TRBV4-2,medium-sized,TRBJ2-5,TGTGCCAGCAGCCACAGATCTTTCCAAGAGACCCAGTACTTC,CASSHRSFQETQYF
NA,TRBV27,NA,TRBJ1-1,TGTGCCAGCAGATCCTACTGGGGGAACACTGAAGCTTTCTTT,CASRSYWGNTEAFF
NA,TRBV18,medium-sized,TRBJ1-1,TGTGCCAGCTCACCGGGACAAAACACTGAAGCTTTCTTT,CASSPGQNTEAFF
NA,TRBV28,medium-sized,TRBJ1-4,TGTGCCAGCAGTTTGGGGCACCTTAATGAAAAACTGTTTTTT,CASSLGHLNEKLFF
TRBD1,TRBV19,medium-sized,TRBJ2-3,TGTGCCAGTAGTACGGGGACAGTCGCCTGGGGCACAGATACGCAGTATTTT,CASSTGTVAWGTDTQYF
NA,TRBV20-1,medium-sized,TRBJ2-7,TGCAGTGTCCCACGGCCCCCCTTCTACGAGCAGTACTTC,CSVPRPPFYEQYF
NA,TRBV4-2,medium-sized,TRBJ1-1,TGTGCCAGCAGCCAAGACATCTTCGCCCTCACTGAAGCTTTCTTT,CASSQDIFALTEAFF
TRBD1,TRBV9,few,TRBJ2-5,TGTGCCAGCAGCGGAGACAGGGGGTCGGGGACCCAGTACTTC,CASSGDRGSGTQYF
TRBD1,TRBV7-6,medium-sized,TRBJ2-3,TGTGCCAGCAGCTTAGGGGGACAGAGCCAGTATTTT,CASSLGGQSQYF
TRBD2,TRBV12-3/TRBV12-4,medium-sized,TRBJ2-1,TGTGCCAGCAGTCCCAGTATCGGGACTACATTCTACAATGAGCAGTTCTTC,CASSPSIGTTFYNEQFF
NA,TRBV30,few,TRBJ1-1,TGTGCCTGGAGTGTATTGGGCATTACAGAGAACACTGAAGCTTTCTTT,CAWSVLGITENTEAFF
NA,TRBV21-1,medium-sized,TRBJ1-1,TGTGCCAAACAGGGCGTGAACACTGAAGCTTTCTTT,CAKQGVNTEAFF
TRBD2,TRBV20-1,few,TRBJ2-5,TGCAGTGCTGGCCGCTCGGGACTCGGGGGGTGGACCCAGTACTTC,CSAGRSGLGGWTQYF
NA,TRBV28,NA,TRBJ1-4,TGTGCCAGCAGTTTGGCCCGGACGGAAAAACTGTTTTTT,CASSLARTEKLFF
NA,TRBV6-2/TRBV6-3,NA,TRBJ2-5,TGTGCCAGCAGTCAATCTATGGGTCTGTGGGGAGAGACCCAGTACTTC,CASSQSMGLWGETQYF
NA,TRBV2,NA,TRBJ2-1,TGTGCCAGCAGTGATTGGCGCAATGAGCAGTTCTTC,CASSDWRNEQFF
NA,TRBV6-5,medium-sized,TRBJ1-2,TGTGCCAGCGCACTTGACAGGAACTATGGCTACACCTTC,CASALDRNYGYTF
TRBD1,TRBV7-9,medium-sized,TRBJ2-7,TGTGCCAGCAGCGACACCGGGACAGGTGTCGAGCAGTACTTC,CASSDTGTGVEQYF
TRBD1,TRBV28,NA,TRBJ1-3,TGTGCCAGCACCAAGGGGACAGCGCCTGGAAACACCATATATTTT,CASTKGTAPGNTIYF
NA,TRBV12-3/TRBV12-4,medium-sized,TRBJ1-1,TGTGCCAGCACGGACAGAAGGATGAACACTGAAGCTTTCTTT,CASTDRRMNTEAFF
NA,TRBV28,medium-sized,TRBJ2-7,TGTGCCAGCAGTCGCACCACAGGGACCGAGCAGTACTTC,CASSRTTGTEQYF
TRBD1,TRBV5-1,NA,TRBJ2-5,TGCGCCAGCAGCTTGGTGGGGACAGACAAAGAAGAGACCCAGTACTTC,CASSLVGTDKEETQYF
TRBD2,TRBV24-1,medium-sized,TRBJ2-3,TGTGCCACCAGTCACTCCGGGGGGGAGAGGGATACGCAGTATTTT,CATSHSGGERDTQYF
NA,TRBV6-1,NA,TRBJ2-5,TGTGCCAGCGGGGGGGGCCGGGCAGAGACCCAGTACTTC,CASGGGRAETQYF
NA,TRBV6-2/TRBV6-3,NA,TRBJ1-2,TGTGCCAGCAGTTACCAGACAGGAATCTATGGCTACACCTTC,CASSYQTGIYGYTF
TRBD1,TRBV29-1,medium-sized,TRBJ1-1,TGCAGCGGAAGACAGGGAGTGAACACTGAAGCTTTCTTT,CSGRQGVNTEAFF